The 8 T cell receptor beta chains listed next were all sequenced from one sample in a study of cytomegalovirus exposure and HLA in healthy donors. Sequenced by immunoSEQ multiplex PCR; TCRdb stores in-frame clones only, minus some. This sample carries 150,000 to 200,000 clones, around 85% of them seen once, and the ten largest clones take approximately 15%. Material for sequencing was PBMCs. The origin of the receptors is a man aged 18 to 35 in good health and CMV-seropositive.

Concerning this clone itself: Additional DNA sequences in this sample encode the identical CDR3. As DNA, the CDR3 is TGTGCCAGCAGCGCGGGACAGGGGTACGAGCAGTACTTC. Its protein product is CASSAGQGYEQYF. V usage is TRBV28 and J usage is TRBJ2-7; 10 bases map to TRBD1. Per germline, CDR1 MDHEN and CDR2 SYDVKM. V shed 6 bases, J shed 4 bases, and the junction held 3 bases outside the gene matches. The CDR3 sequence is 13 residues long.

This sequence joins TRBV28 and TRBJ1-4, with D unclear. Trimming stripped 3 bases from V and 6 bases from J, with 14 bases between. This CDR3 comprises 15 residues. Germline V gives CDR1 MDHEN, CDR2 SYDVKM. The CDR3, as DNA: TGTGCCAGCAGTTTCTACAGCGGGCGGGATGAAAAACTGTTTTTT. Amino acid sequence: CASSFYSGRDEKLFF. The full variable domain, rest sourced from reference TRBV28 and TRBJ1-4, is DVKVTQSSRYLVKRTGEKVFLECVQDMDHENMFWYRQDPGLGLRLIYFSYDVKMKEKGDIPEGYSVSREKKERFSLILESASTNQTSMYLCASSFYSGRDEKLFFGSGTQLSVL.

The chain carries TRBV6-1 and TRBJ2-1; 7 positions agree with TRBD1. This CDR3 region has 16 residues. The germline gives CDR1 MNHNS, CDR2 SASEGT. Germline trimming cut 4 bases from V and 4 bases from J; bases unmatched to any gene: 10. The CDR3 spells CASSAADGTAYNEQFF. CDR3 nucleotides: TGTGCCAGCAGTGCAGCCGACGGGACAGCGTACAATGAGCAGTTCTTC.

This clone appeared a single time. V is TRBV27 and J is TRBJ2-3; TRBD2 matches 14 bases. CDR3 length equals 20 residues. V dropped 5 bases and J dropped 9; count of bases not matched to a gene: 22. Per germline, CDR1 MNHEY and CDR2 SMNVEV (reference sequence). CDR3 sequence reads: CASSPHPGLAGDHAGGTQYF. The CDR3 nucleotides read TGTGCCAGCAGTCCCCACCCGGGACTAGCGGGGGACCACGCGGGAGGGACGCAGTATTTT.

The DNA of the CDR3 is TGTGCCAGCCGTTCCCCCTCGGGGGGCGGCGTGACCCAGTACTTC. Protein: CASRSPSGGGVTQYF. This rearrangement joins TRBV28 to TRBJ2-5; D may be TRBD2 (7 bases). The germline V and J ends were trimmed by 8 bases and 7 bases, with 23 bases remaining between them. In germline, CDR1 is MDHEN, CDR2 SYDVKM. This CDR3 is built from 15 residues.

Here the CDR3 DNA reads TGCACCAGCAGCCAGAGGCTCCGGGGGGGGCCCACAGATACGCAGTATTTT. This sequence encodes CTSSQRLRGGPTDTQYF. This chain uses TRBV1 with TRBJ2-3; the D call of TRBD2 is as the table states it, not checked on the DNA. TRBV1 is annotated as a pseudogene. The CDR3 is made up of 17 amino acids.

This CDR3 reads CAYRGAGPEYGYTF. CDR3 DNA: TGTGCCTATAGGGGTGCAGGACCAGAGTATGGCTACACCTTC. The V call is TRBV5-4, the J call TRBJ1-2, with D perhaps TRBD1 (5 bases). V shed 10 bases and J shed 5 bases, with 21 bases lying between them. The CDR3 has 14 amino acids. CDR1 SGHNT and CDR2 YYREEE come from the germline V gene (reference sequence).

The J gene is TRBJ1-1, the V gene TRBV9; D unresolved. The CDR3 extends over 14 amino acids. Germline V lookup: CDR1 SGDLS, CDR2 YYNGEE. Trimming removed 0 bases at V and 2 bases at J, with 8 bases between. In DNA, the CDR3 is TGTGCCAGCAGCGTAGATGGGCGAAACACTGAAGCTTTCTTT. Protein: CASSVDGRNTEAFF.